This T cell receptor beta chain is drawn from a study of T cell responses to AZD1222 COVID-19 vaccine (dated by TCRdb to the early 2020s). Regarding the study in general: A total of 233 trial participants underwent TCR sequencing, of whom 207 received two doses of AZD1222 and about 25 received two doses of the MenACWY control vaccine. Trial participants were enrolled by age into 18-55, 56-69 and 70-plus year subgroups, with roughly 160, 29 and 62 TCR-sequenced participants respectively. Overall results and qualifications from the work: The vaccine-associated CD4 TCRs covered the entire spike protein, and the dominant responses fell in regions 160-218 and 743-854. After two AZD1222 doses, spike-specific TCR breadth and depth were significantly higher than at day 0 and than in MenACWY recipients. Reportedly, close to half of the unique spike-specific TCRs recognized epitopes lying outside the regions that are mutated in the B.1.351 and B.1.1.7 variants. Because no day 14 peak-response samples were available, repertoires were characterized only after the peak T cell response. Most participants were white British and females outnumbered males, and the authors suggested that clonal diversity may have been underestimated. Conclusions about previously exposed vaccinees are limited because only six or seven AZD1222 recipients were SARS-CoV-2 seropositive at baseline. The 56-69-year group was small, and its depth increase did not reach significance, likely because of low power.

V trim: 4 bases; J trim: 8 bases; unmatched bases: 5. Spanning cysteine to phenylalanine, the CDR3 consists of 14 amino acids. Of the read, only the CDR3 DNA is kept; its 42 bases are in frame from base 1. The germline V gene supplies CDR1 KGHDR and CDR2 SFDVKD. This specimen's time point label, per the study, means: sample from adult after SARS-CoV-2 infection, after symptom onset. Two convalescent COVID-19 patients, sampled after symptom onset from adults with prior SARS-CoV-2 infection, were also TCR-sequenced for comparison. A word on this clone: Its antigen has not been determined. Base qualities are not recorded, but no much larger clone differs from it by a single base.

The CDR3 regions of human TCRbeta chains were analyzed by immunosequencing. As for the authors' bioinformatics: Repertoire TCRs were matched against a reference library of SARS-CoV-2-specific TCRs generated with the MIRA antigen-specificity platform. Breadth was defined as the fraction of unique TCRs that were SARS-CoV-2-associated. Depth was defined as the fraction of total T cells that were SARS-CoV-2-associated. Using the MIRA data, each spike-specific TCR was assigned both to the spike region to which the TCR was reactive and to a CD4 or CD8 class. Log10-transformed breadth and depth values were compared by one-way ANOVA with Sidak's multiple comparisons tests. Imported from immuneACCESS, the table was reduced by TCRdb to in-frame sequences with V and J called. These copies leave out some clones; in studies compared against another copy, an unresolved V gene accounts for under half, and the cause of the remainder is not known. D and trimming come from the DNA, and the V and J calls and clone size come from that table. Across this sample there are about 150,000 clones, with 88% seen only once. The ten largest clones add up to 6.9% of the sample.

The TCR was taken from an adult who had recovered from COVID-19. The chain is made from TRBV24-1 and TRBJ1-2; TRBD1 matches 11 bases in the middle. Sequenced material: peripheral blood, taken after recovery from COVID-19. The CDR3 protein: CATSDLGQGGGYTF. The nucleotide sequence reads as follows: TGTGCCACCAGTGACCTGGGACAGGGGGGCGGCTACACCTTC.